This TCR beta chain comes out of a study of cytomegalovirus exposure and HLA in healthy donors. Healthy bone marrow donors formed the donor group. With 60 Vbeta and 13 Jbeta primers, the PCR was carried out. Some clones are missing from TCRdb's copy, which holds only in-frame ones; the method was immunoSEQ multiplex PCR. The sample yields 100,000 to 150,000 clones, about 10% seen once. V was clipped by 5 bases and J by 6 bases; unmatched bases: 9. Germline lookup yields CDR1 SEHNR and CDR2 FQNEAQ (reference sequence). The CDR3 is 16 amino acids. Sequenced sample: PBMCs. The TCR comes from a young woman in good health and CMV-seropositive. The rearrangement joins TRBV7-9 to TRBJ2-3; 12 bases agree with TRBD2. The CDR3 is CASSRIRTSGRDTQYF. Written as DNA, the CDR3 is TGTGCCAGCAGCCGTATCCGAACTAGCGGGAGGGATACGCAGTATTTT.